The T cell receptor beta chain under discussion was sequenced for a study of blood T cell repertoires in COVID-19. Original handling: The authors estimated nucleated cell counts from reference gene primer amplification. Profiling relied on immunoSEQ multiplex PCR, and the TCRdb table lists in-frame clones only, not all of them. V and J calls and clone size come straight from that table; D and trimming were deduced from the DNA. This repertoire shows approximately 280,000 clones, over 75% found once; its top ten account for 6.5% to 8%. This CDR3 is 17 amino acids long. Germline V gene data show CDR1 as LGHDT and CDR2 as YNNKEL (reference sequence). Trimming stripped 2 bases from V and 2 bases from J, with 18 bases between.

The receptor comes from a woman aged 25-40 years with COVID-19, enrolled during active disease. The source material was peripheral blood. This chain joins TRBV3-1 (or the pseudogene TRBV3-2) and TRBJ1-2, with a weak D call TRBD1 (6 bases). The DNA of the CDR3 is TGTGCCAGCAGCCAATCCTGGGCGGGTAGGGGGAACTATGGCTACACCTTC. Protein product: CASSQSWAGRGNYGYTF.